This TCR beta chain was retrieved from a study of T-cell reconstitution after alpha-beta-depleted transplantation in children. Researchers prepared the TCRbeta library using unique molecular identifiers, the study reports. TCRdb reanalysed the PCR reads using MiXCR and keeps one entry per CDR3 protein. The table lists 500,000 or so distinct CDR3 sequences, approximately 10% of them singletons, with 11% to 15% in the top ten. This clonotype was detected ten times or more. The CDR3 covers 14 residues. In germline, CDR1 is KGHDR, CDR2 SFDVKD. V lost 7 bases, J lost 7 bases, and 18 bases lay in between. J is TRBJ1-2 and V is TRBV24-1; tentatively, D is TRBD1 (6 bases). This sample comprised PBMCs, mostly from graft donor cells, obtained 180 days after TCRalphabeta/CD19-depleted stem cell transplant. The receptor was isolated from a female patient aged 2-9 years who had a stem cell transplant for aplastic anemia, so the T cells may come from the graft donor. The CDR3 DNA reads as TGTGCCACCAGGGCGGGGGGGCACGGTGGTGGCTACACCTTC. As protein: CATRAGGHGGGYTF.